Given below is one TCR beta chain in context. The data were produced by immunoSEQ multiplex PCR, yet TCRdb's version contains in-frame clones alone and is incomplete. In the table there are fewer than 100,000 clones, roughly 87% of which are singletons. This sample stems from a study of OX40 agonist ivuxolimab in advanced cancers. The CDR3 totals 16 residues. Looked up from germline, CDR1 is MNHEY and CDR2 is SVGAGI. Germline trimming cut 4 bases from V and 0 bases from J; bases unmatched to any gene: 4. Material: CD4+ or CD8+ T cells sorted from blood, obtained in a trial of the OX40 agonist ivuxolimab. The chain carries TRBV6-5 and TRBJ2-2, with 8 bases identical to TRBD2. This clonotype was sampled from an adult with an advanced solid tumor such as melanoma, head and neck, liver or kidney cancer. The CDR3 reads CASSSLAGTNTGELFF. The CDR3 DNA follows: TGTGCCAGCAGTTCCTTAGCGGGGACGAACACCGGGGAGCTGTTTTTT.